This TCR beta chain was captured by sequencing in a study of T cells in Graves' hyperthyroidism and ophthalmopathy. A Clinical Activity Score of at least 3, a NOSPECS grade of at least 4 and a duration under 3 months were recorded in the ophthalmopathy patients. Researchers took RNA transcripts and amplified the TCR beta CDR3 regions from them. The HTBI primer set drove a first-round RT-PCR of the TCR CDR3. TCRdb redid the calling of the multiplex PCR reads with MiXCR, one entry per CDR3 protein. The sample holds about 600,000 distinct CDR3 sequences; more than 13% are singletons and the top ten take approximately 6.4%. The CDR3 sequence is 14 residues long. CDR1 and CDR2 (germline): SGHNT, YENEEA. V gave up 3 bases and J gave up 0 bases, with 7 bases separating them. This clonotype was detected many times.

Material: blood. The clonotype comes from a woman aged 18-29 years with Graves' ophthalmopathy. The V and J genes are TRBV11-3 and TRBJ2-3; D unresolved. The chain's CDR3 is CASSFGRSTDTQYF. The CDR3 DNA reads as TGTGCCAGCAGCTTCGGACGGAGCACAGATACGCAGTATTTT.